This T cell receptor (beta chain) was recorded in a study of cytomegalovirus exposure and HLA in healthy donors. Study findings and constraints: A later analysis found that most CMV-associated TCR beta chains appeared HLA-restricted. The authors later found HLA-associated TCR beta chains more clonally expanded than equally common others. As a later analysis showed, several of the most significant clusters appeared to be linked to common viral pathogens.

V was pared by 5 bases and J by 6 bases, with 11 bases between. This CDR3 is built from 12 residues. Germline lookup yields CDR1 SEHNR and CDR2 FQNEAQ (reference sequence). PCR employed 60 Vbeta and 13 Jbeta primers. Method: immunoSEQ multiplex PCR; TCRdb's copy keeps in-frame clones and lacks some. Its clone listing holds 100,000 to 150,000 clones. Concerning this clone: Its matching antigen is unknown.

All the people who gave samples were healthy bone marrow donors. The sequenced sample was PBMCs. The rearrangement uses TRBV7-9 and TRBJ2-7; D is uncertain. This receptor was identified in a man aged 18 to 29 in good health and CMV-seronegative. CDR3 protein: CASSLPLVEQYF. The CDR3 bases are TGTGCCAGCAGCCTTCCGCTAGTCGAGCAGTACTTC.